This passage covers 21 T cell receptor beta chains from one sample sequenced in a study of T cell responses to AZD1222 COVID-19 vaccine. The method was immunoSEQ multiplex PCR; TCRdb's version includes in-frame clones alone and lacks a portion of them. Of 150,000 to 200,000 clones in the sample, around 94% were seen once. Sequencing was performed on peripheral blood, taken 28 days after the second AZD1222 dose. Receptors were obtained from an adult who received the AZD1222 COVID-19 vaccine.

The chain employs TRBV7-6 and TRBJ1-3; 9 bases align to TRBD1. The junction had 13 bases not matched to a gene; V was cut back by 5 bases and J by 11 bases. Germline CDR1 SGHVS, CDR2 FNYEAQ. The CDR3 consists of 15 residues. The CDR3, as DNA: TGTGCCAGCAGCACGGGCCGGGACAGGGATGGTCCCATATATTTT. Protein product: CASSTGRDRDGPIYF.

This clone was detected a few times. This sequence joins TRBV5-1 and TRBJ1-3; 7 positions match TRBD1. There are 15 residues in the CDR3. Trimming cost V 4 bases and J 0 bases; bases outside gene matches: 4. CDR1 is SGHRS and CDR2 is YFSETQ in the germline V gene. CDR3 bases: TGCGCCAGCAGCGGGGGACAGAACTCTGGAAACACCATATATTTT. Amino acids: CASSGGQNSGNTIYF.

The chain employs TRBV11-1 and TRBJ2-7; 11 bases match TRBD2. V dropped 4 bases and J dropped 6; count of bases not matched to a gene: 5. The length of the CDR3 is 14 residues. Germline CDR1 and CDR2: SGHAT and FQDESV (reference sequence). This chain's CDR3 is CASSSTSGRSEQYF. CDR3 sequence (DNA): TGTGCCAGCAGCTCCACTAGCGGGAGAAGCGAGCAGTACTTC.

The chain has TRBV19 and TRBJ2-7, with a weak D call TRBD1 (5 bases). Germline-derived CDR1 and CDR2 are LNHDA and SQIVND (reference sequence). The CDR3 runs to 15 residues. V lost 4 bases, J lost 2 bases, and 15 bases lay in between. The CDR3 DNA follows: TGTGCCAGTAGTAACGTTGGCAGGGCGACCTACGAGCAGTACTTC. Its translation is CASSNVGRATYEQYF.

The chain recombines TRBV5-1 with TRBJ2-3; D is possibly TRBD1 (5 bases). The germline V gene encodes CDR1 SGHRS and CDR2 YFSETQ. This CDR3 comprises 19 residues. Trimming took 4 bases from V and 0 from J, leaving 24 bases between them. CDR3: CASSDPPRDRIRSTDTQYF. In DNA form, the CDR3 reads TGCGCCAGCAGCGATCCCCCCAGGGATCGGATCCGTAGCACAGATACGCAGTATTTT.

CDR3 amino acids: CASSRQGPSGGYTF. The CDR3 DNA reads TGTGCCAGCAGTCGACAGGGGCCATCGGGGGGCTACACCTTC. This chain uses TRBV27 with TRBJ1-2; 8 positions agree with TRBD1. The V gene's germline CDR1 is MNHEY and CDR2 SMNVEV (reference sequence). With V trimmed by 5 bases and J by 8 bases, 10 bases remained unmatched. The CDR3 runs to 14 residues.

CDR3 protein: CASSLGQFSPLHF. The CDR3 DNA reads as TGTGCCAGCAGTCTGGGACAGTTTTCACCCCTCCACTTT. The chain carries TRBV27 and TRBJ1-6; 7 bases fit TRBD1. The germline gives CDR1 MNHEY, CDR2 SMNVEV (reference sequence). Losses at the gene ends were 5 bases for V and 9 bases for J; bases not matched to a gene: 4. CDR3 length: 13 residues.

The chain is built from TRBV6-5 and TRBJ1-5; D is unclear. V was pared by 2 bases and J by 3 bases, with 5 bases between. Germline lookup yields CDR1 MNHEY and CDR2 SVGAGI. This CDR3 region has 13 residues. The chain's CDR3 is CASSYSPNQPQHF. In DNA form, the CDR3 reads TGTGCCAGCAGTTACAGTCCCAATCAGCCCCAGCATTTT.

This rearrangement joins TRBV30 to TRBJ1-1, with D uncertain. V lost 1 base and J lost 0, with 3 bases in between. CDR1 and CDR2 from the germline V gene are GTSNPN and SVGIG (reference sequence). The CDR3 contains 12 residues. CDR3 residues: CAWSGVNTEAFF. For the CDR3, the DNA is TGTGCCTGGAGTGGAGTGAACACTGAAGCTTTCTTT.

About this clone itself: The sample carries other DNA sequences with the same CDR3. This sequence joins TRBV27 and TRBJ2-1, with D unresolved. The CDR3 extends over 11 amino acids. V lost 3 bases and J lost 6, with 3 bases in between. Germline lookup yields CDR1 MNHEY and CDR2 SMNVEV (reference sequence). The CDR3 DNA sequence: TGTGCCAGCAGTTTCGGCAATGAGCAGTTCTTC. It yields the protein CASSFGNEQFF.

This chain connects TRBV19 to TRBJ1-5; D is ambiguous. CDR3 length: 17 residues. Per germline, CDR1 LNHDA and CDR2 SQIVND (reference sequence). Trimming pared 5 bases from V and 0 bases from J, leaving 17 bases between. The CDR3 DNA follows: TGTGCCAGTAGTCCACCTCAGAGCTTTTATAGCAATCAGCCCCAGCATTTT. Translation: CASSPPQSFYSNQPQHF.

The chain employs TRBV4-1 and TRBJ1-2; tentative D call: TRBD1 (5 bases). The CDR3 runs to 15 residues. V was trimmed by 1 base and J by 4 bases, leaving 13 bases between them. CDR1 and CDR2 from the germline V gene are MGHRA and YSYEKL. Here the CDR3 DNA reads TGCGCCAGCAGCCAAGGTTTAGGGGAAGGCTATGGCTACACCTTC. Translating gives CASSQGLGEGYGYTF.

V usage is TRBV19 and J usage is TRBJ1-4; D uncertain. Between the trimmed V and J ends, which lost 7 bases and 10 bases, there was a span of 10 bases. The germline V gene has CDR1 LNHDA and CDR2 SQIVND (reference sequence). The CDR3 totals 11 residues. CDR3 loop: CASNFAGKLFF. In DNA form, the CDR3 reads TGTGCCAGTAACTTCGCCGGAAAACTGTTTTTT.

This clone has more than one count but fewer than ten. The genes are TRBV11-3 and TRBJ1-3; D uncertain. This CDR3 has 15 residues. The germline CDR1 and CDR2 sequences are SGHNT and YENEEA. V was trimmed by 1 base and J by 4 bases, leaving 11 bases between them. The CDR3, as DNA: TGTGCCAGCAGCTTAGTAGCGGGTACGGGAAACACCATATATTTT. Translating gives CASSLVAGTGNTIYF.

The CDR3 sequence is CASSPGQERNQPQHF. As DNA, the CDR3 is TGTGCCAGCTCACCGGGACAGGAGCGCAATCAGCCCCAGCATTTT. The chain is built from TRBV18 and TRBJ1-5; the match to TRBD1 covers 8 bases. Germline V gene lookup returns CDR1 KGHSH and CDR2 LQKENI. With 3 bases clipped from V and 2 bases from J, the junction kept 3 bases outside the gene matches. The CDR3 is 15 amino acids.

The rearrangement joins TRBV18 to TRBJ1-1, with D maybe TRBD1 (6 bases). The CDR3 has 13 amino acids. The germline V gene encodes CDR1 KGHSH and CDR2 LQKENI. The germline V and J ends were trimmed by 6 bases and 4 bases, with 12 bases remaining between them. CDR3 sequence: CASSPGTRTEAFF. For the CDR3, the DNA is TGTGCCAGCTCCCCAGGGACACGCACTGAAGCTTTCTTT. Supplemented by reference TRBV18 and TRBJ1-1, the full variable domain reads NAGVMQNPRHLVRRRGQEARLRCSPMKGHSHVYWYRQLPEEGLKFMVYLQKENIIDESGMPKERFSAEFPKEGPSILRIQQVVRGDSAAYFCASSPGTRTEAFFGQGTRLTVV.

This sequence joins TRBV7-6 and TRBJ2-1; 10 bases agree with TRBD2. From germline, CDR1 is SGHVS and CDR2 FNYEAQ. CDR3 length: 15 residues. The V and J ends lost 5 bases and 4 bases, in that order; junction bases with no gene match: 5. The CDR3: CASSLLAGEYNEQFF. The CDR3 DNA reads as TGTGCCAGCAGCCTGCTAGCGGGAGAATACAATGAGCAGTTCTTC.

The chain is built from TRBV29-1 and TRBJ1-1, with 8 bases identical to TRBD1. Looked up from germline, CDR1 is SQVTM and CDR2 is ANQGSEA. V lost 1 base to trimming and J lost 4 bases; unmatched junction nucleotides: 2. The CDR3 extends over 13 amino acids. The chain's CDR3 is CSVEAGGSTEAFF. The CDR3 nucleotides read TGCAGCGTTGAAGCAGGGGGCAGCACTGAAGCTTTCTTT.

The chain couples TRBV21-1 to TRBJ1-2; the D call of TRBD1 is as the table states it, not checked on the DNA. TRBV21-1 is flagged as a pseudogene. CDR3 size: 17 residues. CDR3 sequence: CASSKSGDRGRRYGYTF. The CDR3 DNA sequence: TGTGCCAGCAGCAAATCCGGGGACAGGGGGCGTCGCTATGGCTACACCTTC.

The V and J genes are TRBV29-1 and TRBJ2-7; TRBD2 is a possible D gene (6 bases). Germline V gene sequence: CDR1 SQVTM, CDR2 ANQGSEA. This CDR3 spans 12 amino acids. V was pared by 7 bases and J by 6 bases, with 16 bases between. The DNA of the CDR3 is TGCAGCGCAGAGACGTGGGGAGGCGAGCAGTACTTC. Its translation: CSAETWGGEQYF.

The genes are TRBV12-5 and TRBJ2-1; no reliable D call. This CDR3 is 13 amino acids long. The germline gives CDR1 LGHNT, CDR2 FRNRAP. Trimming stripped 1 base from V and 6 bases from J, with 7 bases between. In DNA form, the CDR3 reads TGTGCTAGTGGTTTGGGGCCAACCAATGAGCAGTTCTTC. Protein product: CASGLGPTNEQFF.